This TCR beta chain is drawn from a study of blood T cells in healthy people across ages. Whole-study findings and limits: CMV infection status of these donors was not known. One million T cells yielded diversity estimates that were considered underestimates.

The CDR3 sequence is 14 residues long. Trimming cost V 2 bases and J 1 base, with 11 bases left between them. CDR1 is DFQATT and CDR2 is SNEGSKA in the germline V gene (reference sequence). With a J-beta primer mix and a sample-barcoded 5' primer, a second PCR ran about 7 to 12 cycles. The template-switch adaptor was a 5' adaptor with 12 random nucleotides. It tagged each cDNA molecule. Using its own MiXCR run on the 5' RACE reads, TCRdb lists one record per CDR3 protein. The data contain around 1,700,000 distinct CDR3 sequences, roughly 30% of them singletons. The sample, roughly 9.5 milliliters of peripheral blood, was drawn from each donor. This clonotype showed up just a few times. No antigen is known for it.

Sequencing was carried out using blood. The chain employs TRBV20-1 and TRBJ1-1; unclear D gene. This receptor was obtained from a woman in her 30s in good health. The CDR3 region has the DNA TGCAGTGCTAGAACTGGGTCCGGGAACACTGAAGCTTTCTTT. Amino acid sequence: CSARTGSGNTEAFF.